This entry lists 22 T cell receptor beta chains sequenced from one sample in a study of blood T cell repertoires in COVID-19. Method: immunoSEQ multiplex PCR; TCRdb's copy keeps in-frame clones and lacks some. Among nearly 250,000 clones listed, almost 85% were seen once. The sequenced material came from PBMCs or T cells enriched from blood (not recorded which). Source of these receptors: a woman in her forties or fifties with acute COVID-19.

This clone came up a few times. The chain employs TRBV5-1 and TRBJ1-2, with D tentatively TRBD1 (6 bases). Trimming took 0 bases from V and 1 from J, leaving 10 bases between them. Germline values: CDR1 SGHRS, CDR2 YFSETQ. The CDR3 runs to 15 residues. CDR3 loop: CASSLATGFNYGYTF. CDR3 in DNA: TGCGCCAGCAGCTTGGCGACAGGATTTAACTATGGCTACACCTTC.

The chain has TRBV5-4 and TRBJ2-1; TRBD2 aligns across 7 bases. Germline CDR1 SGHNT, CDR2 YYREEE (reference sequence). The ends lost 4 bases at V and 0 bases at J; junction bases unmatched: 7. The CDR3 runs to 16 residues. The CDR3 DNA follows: TGTGCCAGCAGCCCCGTCCCTAGCGGCTCCTACAATGAGCAGTTCTTC. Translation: CASSPVPSGSYNEQFF.

CDR3 sequence: CASSYKTGSYGYTF. The CDR3 bases are TGTGCCAGCAGTTACAAGACAGGGTCCTATGGCTACACCTTC. This sequence joins TRBV6-2 or TRBV6-3 and TRBJ1-2; 7 nucleotides align to TRBD1. The germline V gene encodes CDR1 MNHEY and CDR2 SVGEGT. Trimming removed 2 bases from V and 4 bases from J; junction bases left unmatched: 4. This CDR3 contains 14 residues.

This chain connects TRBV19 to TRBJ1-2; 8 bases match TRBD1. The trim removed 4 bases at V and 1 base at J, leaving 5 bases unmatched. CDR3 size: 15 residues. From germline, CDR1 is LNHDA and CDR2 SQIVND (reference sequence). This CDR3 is CASSTKQGVNYGYTF. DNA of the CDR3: TGTGCCAGTAGTACGAAACAGGGGGTTAACTATGGCTACACCTTC.

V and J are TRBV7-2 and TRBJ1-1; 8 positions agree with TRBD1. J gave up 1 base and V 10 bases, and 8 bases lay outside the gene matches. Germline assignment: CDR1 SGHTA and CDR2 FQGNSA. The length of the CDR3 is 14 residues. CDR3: CATERTGGNTEAFF. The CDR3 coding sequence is TGTGCCACCGAGCGTACAGGGGGGAACACTGAAGCTTTCTTT. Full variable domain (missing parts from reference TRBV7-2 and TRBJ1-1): GAGVSQSPSNKVTEKGKDVELRCDPISGHTALYWYRQSLGQGLEFLIYFQGNSAPDKSGLPSDRFSAERTGGSVSTLTIQRTQQEDSAVYLCATERTGGNTEAFFGQGTRLTVV.

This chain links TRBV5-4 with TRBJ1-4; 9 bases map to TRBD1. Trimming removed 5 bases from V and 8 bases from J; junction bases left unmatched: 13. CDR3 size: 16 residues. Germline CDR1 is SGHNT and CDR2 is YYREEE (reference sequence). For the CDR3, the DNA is TGTGCCAGCAGTTCCGCTACCCGGGACAGGGACGAAAAACTGTTTTTT. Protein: CASSSATRDRDEKLFF.

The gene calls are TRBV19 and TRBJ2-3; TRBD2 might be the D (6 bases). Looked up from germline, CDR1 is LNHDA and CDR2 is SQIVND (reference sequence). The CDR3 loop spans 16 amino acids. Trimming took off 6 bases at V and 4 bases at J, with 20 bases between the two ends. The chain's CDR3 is CASSARSGGAADTQYF. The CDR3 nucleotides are TGTGCCAGTAGCGCGCGGTCGGGCGGGGCAGCAGATACGCAGTATTTT.

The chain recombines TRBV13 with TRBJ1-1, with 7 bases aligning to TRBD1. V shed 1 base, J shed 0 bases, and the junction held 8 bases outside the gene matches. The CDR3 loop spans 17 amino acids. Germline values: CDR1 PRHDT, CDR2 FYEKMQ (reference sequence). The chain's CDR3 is CASSLATDRVVNTEAFF. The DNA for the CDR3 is TGTGCCAGCAGCTTAGCCACCGACAGGGTCGTGAACACTGAAGCTTTCTTT.

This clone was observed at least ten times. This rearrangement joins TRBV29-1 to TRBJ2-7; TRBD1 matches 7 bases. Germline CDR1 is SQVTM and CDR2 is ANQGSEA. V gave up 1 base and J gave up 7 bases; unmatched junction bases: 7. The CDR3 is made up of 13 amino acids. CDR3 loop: CSVEGQGIGEQYF. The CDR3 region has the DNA TGCAGCGTTGAAGGACAGGGTATCGGAGAGCAGTACTTC.

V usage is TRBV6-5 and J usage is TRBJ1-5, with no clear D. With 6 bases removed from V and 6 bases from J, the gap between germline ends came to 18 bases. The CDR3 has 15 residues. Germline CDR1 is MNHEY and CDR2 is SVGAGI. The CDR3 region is CASSLVGGLGQPQHF. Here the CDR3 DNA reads TGTGCCAGCAGCCTCGTTGGCGGACTGGGTCAGCCCCAGCATTTT.

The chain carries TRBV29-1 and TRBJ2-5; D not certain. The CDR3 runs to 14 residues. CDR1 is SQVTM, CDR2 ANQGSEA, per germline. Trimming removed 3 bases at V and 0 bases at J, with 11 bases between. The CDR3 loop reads CSVDAGLYQETQYF. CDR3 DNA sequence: TGCAGCGTTGATGCTGGGCTGTACCAAGAGACCCAGTACTTC. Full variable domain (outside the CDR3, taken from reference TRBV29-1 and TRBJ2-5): SAVISQKPSRDICQRGTSLTIQCQVDSQVTMMFWYRQQPGQSLTLIATANQGSEATYESGFVIDKFPISRPNLTFSTLTVSNMSPEDSSIYLCSVDAGLYQETQYFGPGTRLLVL.

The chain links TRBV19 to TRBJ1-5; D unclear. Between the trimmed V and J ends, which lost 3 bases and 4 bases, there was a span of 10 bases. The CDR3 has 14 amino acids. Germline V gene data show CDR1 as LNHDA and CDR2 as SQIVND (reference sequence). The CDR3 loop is CASSIPTYNQPQHF. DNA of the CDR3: TGTGCCAGTAGTATCCCCACATATAATCAGCCCCAGCATTTT.

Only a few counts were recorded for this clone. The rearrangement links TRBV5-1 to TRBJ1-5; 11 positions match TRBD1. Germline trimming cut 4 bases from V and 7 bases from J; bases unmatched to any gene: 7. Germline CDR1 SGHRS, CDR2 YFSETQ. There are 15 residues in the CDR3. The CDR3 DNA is TGCGCCAGCAGCCCGGGACAGGGGGGGAGGCAGCCCCAGCATTTT. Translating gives CASSPGQGGRQPQHF. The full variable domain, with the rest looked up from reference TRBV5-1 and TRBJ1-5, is KAGVTQTPRYLIKTRGQQVTLSCSPISGHRSVSWYQQTPGQGLQFLFEYFSETQRNKGNFPGRFSGRQFSNSRSEMNVSTLELGDSALYLCASSPGQGGRQPQHFGDGTRLSIL.

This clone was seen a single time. The CDR3 nucleotides read TGTGCCAGCAGCGGAGGGGCGATGACGGCGAACACTGAAGCTTTCTTT. Protein sequence: CASSGGAMTANTEAFF. This rearrangement joins TRBV13 to TRBJ1-1, with TRBD1 as a possible D gene (5 bases). Germline CDR1 reads PRHDT; CDR2 reads FYEKMQ (reference sequence). The CDR3 is 16 residues long. The germline V and J ends were trimmed by 5 bases and 1 base, with 17 bases remaining between them.

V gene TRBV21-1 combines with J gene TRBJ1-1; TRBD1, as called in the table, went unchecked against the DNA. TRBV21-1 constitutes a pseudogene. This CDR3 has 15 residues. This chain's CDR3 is CASNPVDRLGDRAFF. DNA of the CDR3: TGTGCCAGCAACCCCGTGGACAGGCTTGGAGATAGAGCTTTCTTT.

The CDR3 DNA is TGTGCCATGGGGACAGGCAATTCACCCCTCCACTTT. Translating gives CAMGTGNSPLHF. This sequence joins TRBV10-3 and TRBJ1-6; TRBD1 matches 8 bases. Germline CDR1 and CDR2: ENHRY and SYGVKD. This CDR3 is 12 amino acids long. The V gene end was trimmed by 9 bases and the J gene end by 7 bases; junction bases not matched to a gene: 2.

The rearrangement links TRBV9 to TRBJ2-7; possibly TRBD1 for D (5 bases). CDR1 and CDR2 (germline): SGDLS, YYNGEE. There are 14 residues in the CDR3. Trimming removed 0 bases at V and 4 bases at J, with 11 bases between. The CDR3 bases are TGTGCCAGCAGCGTAGGGGCAGGGCAATACGAGCAGTACTTC. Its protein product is CASSVGAGQYEQYF.

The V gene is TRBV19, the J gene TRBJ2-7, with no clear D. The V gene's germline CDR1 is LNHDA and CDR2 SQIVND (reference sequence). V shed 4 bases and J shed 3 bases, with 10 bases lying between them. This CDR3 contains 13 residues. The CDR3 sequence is CASSTAIFYEQYF. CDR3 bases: TGTGCCAGTAGTACAGCGATCTTCTACGAGCAGTACTTC.

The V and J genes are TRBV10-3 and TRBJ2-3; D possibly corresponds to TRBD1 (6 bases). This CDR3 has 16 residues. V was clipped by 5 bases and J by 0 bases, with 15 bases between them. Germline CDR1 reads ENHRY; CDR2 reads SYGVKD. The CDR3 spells CAISSVATGSTDTQYF. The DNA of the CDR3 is TGTGCCATCAGTAGTGTCGCGACAGGAAGCACAGATACGCAGTATTTT.

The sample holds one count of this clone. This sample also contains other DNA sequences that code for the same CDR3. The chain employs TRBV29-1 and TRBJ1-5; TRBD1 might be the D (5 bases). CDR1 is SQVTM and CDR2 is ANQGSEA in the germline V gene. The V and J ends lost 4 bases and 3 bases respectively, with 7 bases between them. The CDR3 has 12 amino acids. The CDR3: CSVGTNNQPQHF. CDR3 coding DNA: TGCAGCGTTGGGACAAACAATCAGCCCCAGCATTTT.

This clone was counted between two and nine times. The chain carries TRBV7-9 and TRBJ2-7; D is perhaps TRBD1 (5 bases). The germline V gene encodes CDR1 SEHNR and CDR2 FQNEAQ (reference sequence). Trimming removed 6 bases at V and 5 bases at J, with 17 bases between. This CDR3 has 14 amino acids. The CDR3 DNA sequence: TGTGCCAGCAGTATGGGGCACCTCGCTGACGAGCAGTACTTC. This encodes CASSMGHLADEQYF.

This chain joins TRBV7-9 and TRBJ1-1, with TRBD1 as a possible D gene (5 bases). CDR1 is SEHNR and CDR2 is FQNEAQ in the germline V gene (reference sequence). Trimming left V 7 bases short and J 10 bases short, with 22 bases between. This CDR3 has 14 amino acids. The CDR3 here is CASTPRGGEIGAFF. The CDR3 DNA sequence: TGTGCCAGCACCCCGAGGGGAGGAGAAATTGGAGCTTTCTTT.